The clone carrying this T cell receptor beta chain showed up just a few times. These data come from a study of identical twins. TCRdb used MiXCR to reprocess the 5' RACE reads, holding one entry per CDR3 protein. Among under 800,000 distinct CDR3 sequences, roughly 20% were seen once, and the ten largest hold around 4.5%. The same sample was also used in a study of T cells expressing NK-cell markers.

Specimen: PBMCs. The clonotype comes from a woman between 18 and 29 years old in good health.

CDR3 residues: CASRTKRVQETQYF. The CDR3 nucleotides are TGTGCCAGCAGGACTAAGCGGGTGCAAGAGACCCAGTACTTC. V usage is TRBV6-1 and J usage is TRBJ2-5, with D perhaps TRBD2 (6 bases). CDR3 length: 14 amino acids. Germline CDR1 is MNHNS and CDR2 is SASEGT. V was clipped by 6 bases and J by 2 bases, with 13 bases between them.